One sample yielded the 24 T cell receptor beta chains listed below, sequenced in a study of Ad26.COV2.S vaccination and SARS-CoV-2 variants. Generated by immunoSEQ multiplex PCR, the TCRdb table keeps only in-frame clones and is missing some. The top ten hold 3% to 3.5% of the sample, which has fewer than 400,000 clones, 70% to 90% seen once. Treatment reported: around 19 received Ad26.COV2.S at low or high dose, single or two shots; several received placebo; per-sample allocation not given. Sampling happened 63 days after the first vaccine or placebo injection. The specimen comprised peripheral blood, sampled in a trial of Ad26.COV2.S vaccine versus placebo. All receptors derive from a person aged 18 to 65 who received the Ad26.COV2.S COVID-19 vaccine or a placebo.

V usage is TRBV5-4 and J usage is TRBJ1-1; maybe TRBD1 (6 bases). Trimming took 3 bases from V and 3 from J, leaving 18 bases between them. The CDR3 is made up of 16 amino acids. Germline V gene data show CDR1 as SGHNT and CDR2 as YYREEE (reference sequence). The CDR3 spells CASSSGPQGRDTEAFF. The DNA of the CDR3 is TGTGCCAGCAGCTCGGGCCCACAGGGAAGGGACACTGAAGCTTTCTTT.

This chain connects TRBV10-3 to TRBJ1-2; TRBD1 agrees at 10 bases. This CDR3 region has 13 residues. V lost 10 bases, J lost 9 bases, and 11 bases stayed unmatched. Germline V gene lookup returns CDR1 ENHRY and CDR2 SYGVKD. This chain's CDR3 is CATGTGDYRSYTF. CDR3 coding DNA: TGTGCCACCGGGACAGGGGATTACCGCAGCTACACCTTC.

The V call is TRBV14, the J call TRBJ1-1, with D possibly matching TRBD1 (5 bases). Germline V gene sequence: CDR1 SGHDN, CDR2 FVKESK. Trimming took 1 base from V and 3 from J, leaving 12 bases between them. The CDR3 is 15 amino acids. The CDR3, as DNA: TGTGCCAGCAGCCAAGCAGGGAAGGTGGACACTGAAGCTTTCTTT. This codes for CASSQAGKVDTEAFF.

The CDR3 DNA is TGCGCCAGCAGCCAAACTACAGGGTTGGGCTATGGCTACACCTTC. Its translation is CASSQTTGLGYGYTF. The rearrangement joins TRBV4-1 to TRBJ1-2; D is possibly TRBD1 (6 bases). The length of the CDR3 is 15 residues. Germline V gene lookup returns CDR1 MGHRA and CDR2 YSYEKL. Trimming shortened V by 2 bases and J by 4 bases, and 14 bases separated the two germline ends.

The gene calls are TRBV6-5 and TRBJ1-5; weak D call: TRBD1 (6 bases). The ends were cut back, 6 bases at V and 2 bases at J, with 14 bases in the middle. This CDR3 spans 15 amino acids. Per germline, CDR1 MNHEY and CDR2 SVGAGI. This chain's CDR3 is CASRGVYRGNQPQHF. In DNA form, the CDR3 reads TGTGCCAGCAGGGGGGTATACAGGGGCAATCAGCCCCAGCATTTT.

The chain uses TRBV27 and TRBJ2-3, with D unresolved. Germline values: CDR1 MNHEY, CDR2 SMNVEV (reference sequence). Trimming cost V 1 base and J 1 base, with 3 bases left between them. CDR3 length: 13 residues. CDR3: CASSLYRTDTQYF. The CDR3 nucleotides are TGTGCCAGCAGTTTATACCGCACAGATACGCAGTATTTT.

The chain is built from TRBV5-1 and TRBJ2-1; 8 bases are shared with TRBD2. After removal of 4 bases from V and 1 base from J, the junction contained 10 bases not matched to a gene. Germline V gene data show CDR1 as SGHRS and CDR2 as YFSETQ. The CDR3 sequence is 17 residues long. As DNA, the CDR3 is TGCGCCAGCAGCCAACCGGGCGGGGGGCCATCCTACAATGAGCAGTTCTTC. As protein: CASSQPGGGPSYNEQFF. Full variable domain (outside the CDR3, taken from reference TRBV5-1 and TRBJ2-1): KAGVTQTPRYLIKTRGQQVTLSCSPISGHRSVSWYQQTPGQGLQFLFEYFSETQRNKGNFPGRFSGRQFSNSRSEMNVSTLELGDSALYLCASSQPGGGPSYNEQFFGPGTRLTVL.

The chain is built from TRBV12-5 and TRBJ1-5; possibly TRBD1 for D (5 bases). The CDR3 is made up of 15 amino acids. The ends were cut back, 4 bases at V and 3 bases at J, with 13 bases in the middle. In germline, CDR1 is LGHNT, CDR2 FRNRAP. CDR3 region: CASGSPGDPNQPQHF. Written as DNA, the CDR3 is TGTGCTAGTGGTTCCCCGGGGGACCCCAATCAGCCCCAGCATTTT.

The chain joins TRBV6-2 or TRBV6-3 to TRBJ2-2; 8 nucleotides line up with TRBD1. Per germline, CDR1 MNHEY and CDR2 SVGEGT. This CDR3 has 17 residues. J gave up 7 bases and V 2 bases, and 12 bases lay outside the gene matches. The CDR3 DNA follows: TGTGCCAGCAGTTACGACAGGGGCGCCCGTACCGGCGGGGAGCTGTTTTTT. This gives the protein CASSYDRGARTGGELFF.

In this sample, this clone turned up a few times. CDR3 region: CASSFLGQGRWETQYF. The CDR3 DNA follows: TGTGCCAGCAGCTTTCTAGGACAGGGGCGGTGGGAGACCCAGTACTTC. The chain is built from TRBV11-2 and TRBJ2-5; 9 bases line up with TRBD1. CDR1 is SGHAT and CDR2 is FQNNGV in the germline V gene. V lost 3 bases, J lost 5 bases, and 10 bases stayed unmatched. The CDR3 sequence is 16 residues long.

The gene calls are TRBV19 and TRBJ2-5; no clear D gene. This CDR3 comprises 13 residues. V lost 4 bases and J 2 bases, leaving 8 bases between the germline ends. Germline V gene sequence: CDR1 LNHDA, CDR2 SQIVND (reference sequence). This chain's CDR3 is CASSRTQQETQYF. In DNA form, the CDR3 reads TGTGCCAGTAGTAGAACTCAACAAGAGACCCAGTACTTC.

This clone is a singleton in its sample. This chain connects TRBV27 to TRBJ2-5; tentative D call: TRBD2 (5 bases). The CDR3 has 15 amino acids. V lost 6 bases and J 3 bases, leaving 17 bases between the germline ends. Germline V lookup: CDR1 MNHEY, CDR2 SMNVEV (reference sequence). The CDR3 protein is CASSSRTGPEETQYF. In DNA, the CDR3 is TGTGCCAGCAGCTCCCGGACTGGTCCAGAAGAGACCCAGTACTTC.

V and J are TRBV6-5 and TRBJ2-2; possible D gene TRBD1, 6 bases. The length of the CDR3 is 12 residues. CDR1 is MNHEY, CDR2 SVGAGI, per germline. V was pared by 8 bases and J by 5 bases, with 9 bases between. Here the CDR3 reads CASGQTTGELFF. The CDR3 DNA follows: TGTGCCAGCGGACAGACTACCGGGGAGCTGTTTTTT.

The J gene is TRBJ2-5, the V gene TRBV7-2; 12 bases line up with TRBD1. The CDR3 covers 16 residues. Unmatched junction bases numbered 10, after V lost 6 bases and J lost 5 bases. CDR1 is SGHTA and CDR2 is FQGNSA in the germline V gene. CDR3 nucleotides: TGTGCCAGCAGTCGCGAGGGACAGGGGGCTGAGGAGACCCAGTACTTC. The encoded protein is CASSREGQGAEETQYF.

This clone has at least ten counts. The chain is built from TRBV5-6 and TRBJ1-2, with 8 bases identical to TRBD1. The length of the CDR3 is 14 residues. J was trimmed by 5 bases and V by 4 bases; bases with no gene match: 7. Germline V CDR1 and CDR2: SGHDT, YYEEEE. CDR3 DNA sequence: TGTGCCAGCAGCAGGGGAACAGGGGGGTATGGCTACACCTTC. As protein: CASSRGTGGYGYTF.

This rearrangement joins TRBV18 to TRBJ2-2; D not resolved. V was trimmed by 3 bases and J by 8 bases, leaving 13 bases between them. The CDR3 sequence is 14 residues long. Germline CDR1 and CDR2: KGHSH and LQKENI. The CDR3, as DNA: TGTGCCAGCTCACCTGACCAATCGGGTGGGGAGCTGTTTTTT. Its translation: CASSPDQSGGELFF.

This rearrangement joins TRBV7-9 to TRBJ2-7, with TRBD1 matching over 12 bases. The CDR3 contains 17 residues. The germline gives CDR1 SEHNR, CDR2 FQNEAQ (reference sequence). Losses at the gene ends were 4 bases for V and 5 bases for J; bases not matched to a gene: 12. CDR3 region: CASSSTAGQGARNEQYF. CDR3 coding DNA: TGTGCCAGCAGCTCGACGGCGGGACAGGGGGCTCGGAACGAGCAGTACTTC.

The chain recombines TRBV5-4 with TRBJ2-1; maybe TRBD2 (6 bases). The germline V gene has CDR1 SGHNT and CDR2 YYREEE (reference sequence). V was cut by 2 bases and J by 8 bases, with 8 bases left in between. The CDR3 runs to 12 residues. CDR3 protein: CASSFRGDEQFF. CDR3 coding DNA: TGTGCCAGCAGCTTTCGCGGGGATGAGCAGTTCTTC.

The J gene is TRBJ2-3, the V gene TRBV11-2, with TRBD2 identical over 14 bases. V shed 1 base, J shed 2 bases, and the junction held 5 bases outside the gene matches. The CDR3 loop spans 18 amino acids. CDR1 and CDR2 from the germline V gene are SGHAT and FQNNGV. Here the CDR3 DNA reads TGTGCCAGCAGCTTAGTGGGACTAGCGGGGGCCTTCACAGATACGCAGTATTTT. Its protein product is CASSLVGLAGAFTDTQYF.

The rearrangement joins TRBV6-5 to TRBJ1-1; weak D call: TRBD1 (5 bases). In germline, CDR1 is MNHEY, CDR2 SVGAGI. The V gene lost 7 bases and the J gene lost 4 bases, with 16 bases spanning the gap. CDR3 length: 14 amino acids. CDR3 region: CASTQSAQGTEAFF. In DNA form, the CDR3 reads TGTGCCAGCACCCAATCGGCCCAGGGCACTGAAGCTTTCTTT.

The chain combines TRBV10-2 with TRBJ2-7, with D possibly being TRBD1 (5 bases). This CDR3 has 11 amino acids. CDR1 is WSHSY, CDR2 SAAADI, per germline. The V and J ends lost 5 bases and 5 bases respectively, with 7 bases between them. The CDR3 is CASSRGNEQYF. As DNA, the CDR3 is TGCGCCAGCAGTAGGGGAAACGAGCAGTACTTC.

This clone was seen once. This rearrangement joins TRBV13 to TRBJ2-1, with a possible D match to TRBD2 (5 bases). The CDR3 totals 13 residues. Deletions cut 5 bases from V and 8 bases from J, with 13 bases between. Germline-derived CDR1 and CDR2 are PRHDT and FYEKMQ (reference sequence). The CDR3, as DNA: TGTGCCAGCAGCCCTACTAGGAAGGATGAGCAGTTCTTC. Translation gives CASSPTRKDEQFF.

The genes are TRBV4-3 and TRBJ1-1; weak D call: TRBD1 (6 bases). The germline V and J ends were trimmed by 2 bases and 1 base, with 11 bases remaining between them. The CDR3 has 15 residues. Germline CDR1 is LGHNA and CDR2 is YSLEER. This CDR3 is CASSQNRDKNTEAFF. The CDR3, as DNA: TGCGCCAGCAGCCAAAACCGGGACAAGAACACTGAAGCTTTCTTT.

The chain has TRBV5-1 and TRBJ2-1; 13 nucleotides line up with TRBD2. The CDR3 has 15 amino acids. In germline, CDR1 is SGHRS, CDR2 YFSETQ. Trimming at V came to 2 bases and at J to 9 bases, leaving 5 bases not matched to a gene. This CDR3 is CASSFTGTSGTEQFF. The CDR3 DNA reads as TGCGCCAGCAGCTTCACCGGGACTAGCGGGACTGAGCAGTTCTTC.